Listed here are 3 T cell receptor beta chains from one sample, sequenced in a study of shared clonotypes between healthy human individuals. Produced via immunoSEQ multiplex PCR; TCRdb's table is partial and in-frame only. The sample yields some 1.5 million clones, 95% to 99% seen once. The material sequenced was naive CD4+ T cells sorted from blood. The subset was: CD45RA+ positively selected. The receptor set was obtained from a man under 40 in good health.

This sequence joins TRBV7-8 and TRBJ1-5; no firm D call. Per germline, CDR1 SGHVS and CDR2 FQNEAQ. V lost 5 bases, J lost 0 bases, and 14 bases lay in between. The CDR3 length is 16 residues. CDR3 protein: CASSPRTAYSNQPQHF. The CDR3 DNA reads TGTGCCAGCAGCCCCCGAACAGCATATAGCAATCAGCCCCAGCATTTT.

The chain joins TRBV29-1 to TRBJ2-7, with D possibly being TRBD1 (6 bases). Germline V gene lookup returns CDR1 SQVTM and CDR2 ANQGSEA. V was pared by 5 bases and J by 1 base, with 27 bases between. The CDR3 is 18 amino acids. The CDR3 DNA sequence: TGCAGCGTTTCCGCCTCACCTGGAAACAGGGTAGGGTCCTACGAGCAGTACTTC. It specifies CSVSASPGNRVGSYEQYF.

This chain links TRBV5-1 with TRBJ1-1; 7 bases map to TRBD1. After removal of 4 bases from V and 4 bases from J, the junction contained 10 bases not matched to a gene. This CDR3 contains 15 residues. Germline V gene data show CDR1 as SGHRS and CDR2 as YFSETQ. For the CDR3, the DNA is TGCGCCAGCAGCCCGACCGCGACAGGGCGCACTGAAGCTTTCTTT. The encoded protein is CASSPTATGRTEAFF.